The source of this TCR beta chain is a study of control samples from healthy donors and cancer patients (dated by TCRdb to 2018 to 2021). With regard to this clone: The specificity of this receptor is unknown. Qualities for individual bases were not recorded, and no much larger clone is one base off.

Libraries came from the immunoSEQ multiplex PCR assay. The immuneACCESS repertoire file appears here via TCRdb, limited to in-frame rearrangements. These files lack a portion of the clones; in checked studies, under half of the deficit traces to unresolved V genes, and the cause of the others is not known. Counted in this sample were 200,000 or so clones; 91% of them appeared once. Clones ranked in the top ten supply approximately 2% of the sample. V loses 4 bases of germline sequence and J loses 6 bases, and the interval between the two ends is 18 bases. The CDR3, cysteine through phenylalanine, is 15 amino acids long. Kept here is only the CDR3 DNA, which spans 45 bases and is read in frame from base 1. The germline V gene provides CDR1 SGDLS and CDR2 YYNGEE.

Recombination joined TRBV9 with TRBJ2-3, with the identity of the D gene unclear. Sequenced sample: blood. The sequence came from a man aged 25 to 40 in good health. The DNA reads TGTGCCAGCAGCCCTGTGCCGGTTGGGTTGGATACGCAGTATTTT. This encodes CASSPVPVGLDTQYF.